The next 20 T cell receptor beta chains were all read from a single sample in a study of T cell changes during pregnancy in multiple sclerosis. Method: immunoSEQ multiplex PCR; TCRdb's copy keeps in-frame clones and lacks some. The sample records fewer than 60,000 clones, approximately 95% being singletons. The sequencing used CD8+ T cells from peripheral blood mononuclear cells, collected in the first trimester of pregnancy. These TCRs come from a female donor with multiple sclerosis, enrolled in a pregnancy study.

This chain links TRBV4-1 with TRBJ1-1; 10 bases agree with TRBD1. The CDR3 runs to 14 residues. Trimming took 1 base from V and 7 from J; bases not matched to a gene: 3. Germline V gives CDR1 MGHRA, CDR2 YSYEKL. The CDR3 region is CASSQGQGANEAFF. CDR3 in DNA: TGCGCCAGCAGCCAAGGACAGGGGGCAAATGAAGCTTTCTTT.

The chain carries TRBV7-9 and TRBJ2-3; 10 bases match TRBD1. J lost 3 bases, V lost 2 bases, and 5 bases had no gene match. The CDR3 extends over 16 amino acids. Germline V gene sequence: CDR1 SEHNR, CDR2 FQNEAQ (reference sequence). This CDR3 reads CASSLSRDRGTDTQYF. In DNA form, the CDR3 reads TGTGCCAGCAGCTTATCACGGGACAGGGGAACAGATACGCAGTATTTT.

The J gene is TRBJ1-5, the V gene TRBV4-1; possibly TRBD1 for D (5 bases). Germline CDR1 is MGHRA and CDR2 is YSYEKL. The CDR3 consists of 14 residues. Trimming stripped 0 bases from V and 9 bases from J, with 12 bases between. CDR3 sequence (DNA): TGCGCCAGCAGCCAAGAAGGCTCGGGGGGGCCCCAGCATTTT. Its protein is CASSQEGSGGPQHF.

There are a few counts of this clone. The chain recombines TRBV6-4 with TRBJ2-3; a possible D gene is TRBD2 (6 bases). The CDR3 is 15 amino acids. The V end was cut by 1 base, the J end by 1 base, with 9 bases between. Per the germline V gene, CDR1 is MRHNA and CDR2 is SNTAGT. Here the CDR3 DNA reads TGTGCCAGCAGTGACTTGGCTAGCGGCACAGATACGCAGTATTTT. It yields the protein CASSDLASGTDTQYF.

The chain's CDR3 is CASSRIAGGLDLAKNIQYF. In nucleotides, the CDR3 is TGTGCCAGCAGCCGAATAGCGGGAGGGCTAGATTTGGCCAAAAACATTCAGTACTTC. J is TRBJ2-4 and V is TRBV28, with 11 bases aligning to TRBD2. This CDR3 contains 19 residues. CDR1 is MDHEN, CDR2 SYDVKM, per germline. V shed 6 bases, J shed 1 base, and the junction held 14 bases outside the gene matches.

The chain recombines TRBV12-5 with TRBJ1-3, with a weak D call TRBD1 (5 bases). The CDR3 consists of 21 residues. V lost 3 bases to trimming and J lost 2 bases, with 29 bases between them. CDR1 LGHNT and CDR2 FRNRAP come from the germline V gene. The CDR3 here is CASGFRRGDWDGAPAGNTIYF. CDR3 nucleotides: TGTGCTAGTGGTTTCAGGAGAGGGGACTGGGATGGAGCACCGGCTGGAAACACCATATATTTT.

This sequence joins TRBV25-1 and TRBJ2-3; 10 bases align to TRBD1. This CDR3 contains 16 residues. Looked up from germline, CDR1 is MGHDK and CDR2 is SYGVNS. Germline trimming cut 3 bases from V and 5 bases from J; bases unmatched to any gene: 8. This CDR3 reads CASSETRTGGKDTQYF. CDR3 nucleotides: TGTGCCAGCAGTGAGACCCGGACAGGGGGAAAAGATACGCAGTATTTT.

The rearrangement joins TRBV6-5 to TRBJ1-5, with D perhaps matching TRBD1 (5 bases). Trimming cost V 6 bases and J 7 bases, with 16 bases left between them. CDR1 and CDR2 (germline): MNHEY, SVGAGI. This CDR3 is built from 14 residues. CDR3 sequence (DNA): TGTGCCAGCAGGGGGGGGGTCAGGGACCAGCCCCAGCATTTT. As protein: CASRGGVRDQPQHF.

This chain joins TRBV5-1 and TRBJ2-1, with D possibly being TRBD1 (5 bases). The germline V gene has CDR1 SGHRS and CDR2 YFSETQ. The CDR3 length is 15 residues. V was shortened by 2 bases and J by 7 bases, with 16 bases between the two germline ends. The CDR3 nucleotides read TGCGCCAGCAGCTTCCCCGAGACAGTTAATAATGAGCAGTTCTTC. It translates to CASSFPETVNNEQFF.

The CDR3 sequence: CASSPGLAVGEQFF. CDR3 bases: TGTGCCAGCAGTCCGGGACTAGCTGTCGGTGAGCAGTTCTTC. The rearrangement joins TRBV27 to TRBJ2-1; 9 nucleotides align to TRBD2. This CDR3 region has 14 residues. Germline lookup yields CDR1 MNHEY and CDR2 SMNVEV (reference sequence). V lost 5 bases, J lost 9 bases, and 8 bases stayed unmatched.

The chain combines TRBV30 with TRBJ2-3; TRBD2 aligns across 10 bases. The V gene end was trimmed by 1 base and the J gene end by 0 bases; junction bases not matched to a gene: 13. The CDR3 is made up of 19 amino acids. CDR1 is GTSNPN and CDR2 is SVGIG in the germline V gene (reference sequence). CDR3 coding DNA: TGTGCCTGGAGTGGAGTAGCGGGAGGTCCGATTTTTAGCACAGATACGCAGTATTTT. This gives the protein CAWSGVAGGPIFSTDTQYF.

This chain connects TRBV2 to TRBJ2-7, with D possibly being TRBD1 (6 bases). The germline CDR1 and CDR2 sequences are SNHLY and FYNNEI. This CDR3 is 13 amino acids long. The germline V and J ends were trimmed by 4 bases and 3 bases, with 10 bases remaining between them. In DNA, the CDR3 is TGTGCCAGCAGTGGGGACATGGACTACGAGCAGTACTTC. It yields the protein CASSGDMDYEQYF.

The chain carries TRBV9 and TRBJ2-7, with 15 bases fitting TRBD2. The J segment lost 4 bases and the V segment lost 4 bases, leaving 3 bases of the junction unmatched. CDR1 is SGDLS, CDR2 YYNGEE, per germline. This CDR3 comprises 15 residues. This chain's CDR3 is CASSQGLAGGYEQYF. The DNA for the CDR3 is TGTGCCAGCAGCCAGGGACTAGCGGGAGGTTACGAGCAGTACTTC.

The chain links TRBV27 to TRBJ2-7, with D unclear. The germline V and J ends were trimmed by 3 bases and 4 bases, with 10 bases remaining between them. This CDR3 region has 13 residues. The germline V gene has CDR1 MNHEY and CDR2 SMNVEV (reference sequence). The chain's CDR3 is CASSFGQAYEQYF. The CDR3 DNA is TGTGCCAGCAGTTTTGGGCAGGCATACGAGCAGTACTTC.

CDR3 region: CASSPSDRGRETQYF. The CDR3 DNA is TGTGCCAGCTCACCTTCGGACAGGGGACGGGAGACCCAGTACTTC. The gene calls are TRBV18 and TRBJ2-5; 9 bases are a match to TRBD1. Germline CDR1 KGHSH, CDR2 LQKENI. The CDR3 extends over 15 amino acids. With 3 bases clipped from V and 5 bases from J, the junction kept 7 bases outside the gene matches.

The chain uses TRBV5-1 and TRBJ2-3, with 13 bases aligning to TRBD2. This CDR3 has 19 residues. Germline V gene lookup returns CDR1 SGHRS and CDR2 YFSETQ. V was clipped by 6 bases and J by 0 bases; unmatched bases: 13. The CDR3 protein is CASNSGTSGTVSSTDTQYF. CDR3 in DNA: TGCGCCAGCAACTCCGGGACTAGCGGGACCGTATCTAGCACAGATACGCAGTATTTT.

The chain couples TRBV27 to TRBJ1-1, with D unclear. The CDR3 totals 14 residues. Germline V lookup: CDR1 MNHEY, CDR2 SMNVEV (reference sequence). Deletions cut 2 bases from V and 5 bases from J, with 12 bases between. Written as DNA, the CDR3 is TGTGCCAGCAGTTTAGGTGGATCCAGGACTGAAGCTTTCTTT. Its translation is CASSLGGSRTEAFF.

V and J are TRBV11-2 and TRBJ2-5; TRBD1 might be the D (6 bases). The CDR3 contains 14 residues. Deletions cut 5 bases from V and 2 bases from J, with 12 bases between. Germline V gene lookup returns CDR1 SGHAT and CDR2 FQNNGV. CDR3 amino acids: CASSQGQSQETQYF. The CDR3, as DNA: TGTGCCAGCAGCCAAGGACAGTCACAAGAGACCCAGTACTTC.

V usage is TRBV14 and J usage is TRBJ1-3; 8 bases match TRBD1. Germline V gene lookup returns CDR1 SGHDN and CDR2 FVKESK. V lost 0 bases to trimming and J lost 3 bases; unmatched junction nucleotides: 7. CDR3 length: 17 residues. The CDR3, as DNA: TGTGCCAGCAGCCAAGAACAGGACAGGGTGTATGGAAACACCATATATTTT. Amino acids: CASSQEQDRVYGNTIYF.

Only one count was recorded for this clone. The V gene is TRBV4-1, the J gene TRBJ2-7; 8 nucleotides match TRBD1. The CDR3 has 18 amino acids. The germline V gene encodes CDR1 MGHRA and CDR2 YSYEKL. The V and J ends lost 1 base and 4 bases, in that order; junction bases with no gene match: 15. The CDR3 DNA reads as TGCGCCAGCAGCCAAGTAGTCGGACAGGGTGGATTCACGTACGAGCAGTACTTC. Amino acids: CASSQVVGQGGFTYEQYF.